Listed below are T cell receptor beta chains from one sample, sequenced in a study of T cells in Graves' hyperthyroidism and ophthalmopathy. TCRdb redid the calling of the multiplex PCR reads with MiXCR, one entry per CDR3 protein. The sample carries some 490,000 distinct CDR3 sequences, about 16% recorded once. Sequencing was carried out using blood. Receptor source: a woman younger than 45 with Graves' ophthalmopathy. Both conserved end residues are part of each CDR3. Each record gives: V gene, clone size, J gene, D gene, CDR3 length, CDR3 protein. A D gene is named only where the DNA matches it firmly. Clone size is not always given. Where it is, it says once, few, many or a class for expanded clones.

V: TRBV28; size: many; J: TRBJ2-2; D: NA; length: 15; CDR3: CASSKQARTTGELFF
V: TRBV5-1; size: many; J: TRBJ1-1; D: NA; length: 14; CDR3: CASSLAPNPTEAFF
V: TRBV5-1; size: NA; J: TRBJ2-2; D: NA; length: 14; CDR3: CASSCISNTGELFF
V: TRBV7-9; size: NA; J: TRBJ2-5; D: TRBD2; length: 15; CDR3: CASSPGLAGSETQYF
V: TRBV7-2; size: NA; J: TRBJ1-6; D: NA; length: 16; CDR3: CASSSPVGPAGSPLRF
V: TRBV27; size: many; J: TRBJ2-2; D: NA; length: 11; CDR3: CASRANGELFF
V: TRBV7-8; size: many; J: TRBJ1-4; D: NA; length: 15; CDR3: CASSLGSGTNEKLFF
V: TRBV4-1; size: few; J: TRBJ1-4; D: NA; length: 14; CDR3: CASSGSATNEKLFF
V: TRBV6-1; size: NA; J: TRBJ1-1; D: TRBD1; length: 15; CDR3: CASSPDRGRRTEAFF
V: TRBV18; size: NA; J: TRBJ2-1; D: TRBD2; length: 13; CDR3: CASSPSGSNEQFF
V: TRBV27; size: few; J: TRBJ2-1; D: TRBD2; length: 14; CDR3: CASSLTSLFNEQFF
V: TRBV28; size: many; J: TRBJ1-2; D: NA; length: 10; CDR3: CASGDWGYTF
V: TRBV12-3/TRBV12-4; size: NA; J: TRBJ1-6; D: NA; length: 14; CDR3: CASNPGALNSPLHF
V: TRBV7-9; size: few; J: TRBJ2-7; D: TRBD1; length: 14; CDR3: CASSWTGQGSEQYF
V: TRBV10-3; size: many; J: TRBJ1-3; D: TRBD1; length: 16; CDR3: CAISESRTGSGNTIYF
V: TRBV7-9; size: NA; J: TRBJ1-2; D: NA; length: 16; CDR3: CASSFSGTELNHGYTF
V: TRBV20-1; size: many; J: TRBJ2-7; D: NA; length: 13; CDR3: CSAATDGAYEQYF
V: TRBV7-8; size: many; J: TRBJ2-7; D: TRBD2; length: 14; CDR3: CASSLGTSGREQYF
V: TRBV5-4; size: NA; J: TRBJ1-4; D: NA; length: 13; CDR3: CASSMDSREKLFF
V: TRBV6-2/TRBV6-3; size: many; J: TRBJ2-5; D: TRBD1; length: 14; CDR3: CASRSPRGLETQYF
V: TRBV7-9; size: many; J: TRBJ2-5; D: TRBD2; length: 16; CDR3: CASSHRPTSGQETQYF
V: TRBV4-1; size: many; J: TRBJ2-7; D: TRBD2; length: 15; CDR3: CASSQGLAGDYEQYF
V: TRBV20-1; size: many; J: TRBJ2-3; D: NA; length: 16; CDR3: CSAEILTGRGTDTQYF
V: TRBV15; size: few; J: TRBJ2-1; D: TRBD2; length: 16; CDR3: CATSRTPGLAALIQFF
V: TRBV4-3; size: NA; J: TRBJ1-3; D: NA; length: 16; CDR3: CASSQEFGGPGNTIYF
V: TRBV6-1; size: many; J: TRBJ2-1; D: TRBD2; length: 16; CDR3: CASSYHSGRAVNEQFF
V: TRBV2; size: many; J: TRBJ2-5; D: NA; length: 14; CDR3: CASIRDQRRETQYF
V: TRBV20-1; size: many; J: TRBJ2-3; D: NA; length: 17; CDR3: CSARVVGVGTKADTQYF
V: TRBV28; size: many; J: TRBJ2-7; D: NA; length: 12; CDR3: CASSLLPGEQYF
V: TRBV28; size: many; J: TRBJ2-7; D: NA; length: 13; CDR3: CASSFPGDAEQYF
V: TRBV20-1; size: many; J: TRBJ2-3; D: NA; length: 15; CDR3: CSATSTGWGWGTQYF
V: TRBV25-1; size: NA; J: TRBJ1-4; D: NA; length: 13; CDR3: CASEGPFNEKLFF
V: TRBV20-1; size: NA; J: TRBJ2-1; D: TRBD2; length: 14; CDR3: CSANREAAYNEQFF
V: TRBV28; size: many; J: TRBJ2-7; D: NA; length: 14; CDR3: CASSPGGTSYEQYF
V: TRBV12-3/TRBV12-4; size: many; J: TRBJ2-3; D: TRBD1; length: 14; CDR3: CASSLAWDRVTQYF
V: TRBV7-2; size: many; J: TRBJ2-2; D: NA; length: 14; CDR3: CASSYVGGSGELFF
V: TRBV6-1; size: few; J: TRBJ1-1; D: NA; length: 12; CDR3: CASSDGPLEAFF
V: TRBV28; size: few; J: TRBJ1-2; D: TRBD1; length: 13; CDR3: CASSFWTGEGYTF
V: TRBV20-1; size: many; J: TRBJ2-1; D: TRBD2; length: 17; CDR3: CSARGYGLGSSYNEQFF
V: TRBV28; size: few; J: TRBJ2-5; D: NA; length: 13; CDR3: CASGGTVQETQYF
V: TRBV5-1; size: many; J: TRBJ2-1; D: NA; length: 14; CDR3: CASSGRTAYNEQFF
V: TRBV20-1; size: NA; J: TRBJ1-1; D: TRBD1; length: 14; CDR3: CSATNTGGNTEAFF
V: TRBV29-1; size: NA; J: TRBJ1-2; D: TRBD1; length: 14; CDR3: CSVATTGGHYGYTF
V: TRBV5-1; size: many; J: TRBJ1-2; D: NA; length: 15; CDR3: CASRYNRAARYGYTF
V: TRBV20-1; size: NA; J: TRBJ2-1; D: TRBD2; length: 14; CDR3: CSARASGGVNEQFF
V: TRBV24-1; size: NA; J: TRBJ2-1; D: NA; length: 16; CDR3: CATSGKGGFVGNEQFF
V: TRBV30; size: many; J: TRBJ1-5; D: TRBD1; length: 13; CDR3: CAWSRQGNQPQHF
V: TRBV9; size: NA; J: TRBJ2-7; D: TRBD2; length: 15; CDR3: CASSVEASGLYEQYF
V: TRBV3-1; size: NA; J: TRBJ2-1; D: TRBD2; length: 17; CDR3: CASHARAGGFSYNEQFF
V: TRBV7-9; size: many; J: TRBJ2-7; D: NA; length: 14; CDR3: CASSLGALVGEQYF
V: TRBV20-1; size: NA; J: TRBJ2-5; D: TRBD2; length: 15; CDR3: CSARGTGGFGETQYF
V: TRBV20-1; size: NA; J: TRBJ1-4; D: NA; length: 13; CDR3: CSAIQGGGEKLFF
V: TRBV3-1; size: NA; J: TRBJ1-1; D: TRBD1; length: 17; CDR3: CASSQESGTGPNTEAFF
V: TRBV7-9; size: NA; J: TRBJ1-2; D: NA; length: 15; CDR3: CASSPVTGTNYGYTF
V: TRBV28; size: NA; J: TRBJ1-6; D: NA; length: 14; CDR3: CASRPPSGRLALHF
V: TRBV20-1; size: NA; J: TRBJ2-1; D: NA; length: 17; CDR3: CSARATTGFSSYNERFF
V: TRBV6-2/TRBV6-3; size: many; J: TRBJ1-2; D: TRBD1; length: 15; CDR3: CASSSVTTGYGGYTF
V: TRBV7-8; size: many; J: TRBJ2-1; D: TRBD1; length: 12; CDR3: CASSPRTGSGFF
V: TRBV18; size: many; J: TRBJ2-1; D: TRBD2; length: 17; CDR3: CASSPRTSGSGSNEQFF